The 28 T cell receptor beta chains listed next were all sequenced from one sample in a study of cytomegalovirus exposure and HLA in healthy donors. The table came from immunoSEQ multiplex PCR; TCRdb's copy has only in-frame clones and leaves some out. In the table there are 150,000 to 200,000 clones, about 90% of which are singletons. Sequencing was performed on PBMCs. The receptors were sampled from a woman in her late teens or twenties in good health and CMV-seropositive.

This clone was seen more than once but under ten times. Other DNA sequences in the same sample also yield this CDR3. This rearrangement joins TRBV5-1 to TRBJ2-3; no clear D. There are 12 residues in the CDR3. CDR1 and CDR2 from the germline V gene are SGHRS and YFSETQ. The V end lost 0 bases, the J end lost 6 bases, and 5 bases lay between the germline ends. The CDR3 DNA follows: TGCGCCAGCAGCTTGGCTCGGGATACGCAGTATTTT. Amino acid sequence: CASSLARDTQYF.

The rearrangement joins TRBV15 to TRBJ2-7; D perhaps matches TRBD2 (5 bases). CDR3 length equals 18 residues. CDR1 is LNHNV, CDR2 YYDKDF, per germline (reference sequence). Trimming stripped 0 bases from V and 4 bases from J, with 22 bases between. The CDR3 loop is CATSRDTLAPSNPYEQYF. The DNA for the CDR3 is TGTGCCACCAGCAGAGATACGCTAGCCCCCTCTAACCCTTACGAGCAGTACTTC. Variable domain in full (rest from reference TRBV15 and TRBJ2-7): DAMVIQNPRYQVTQFGKPVTLSCSQTLNHNVMYWYQQKSSQAPKLLFHYYDKDFNNEADTPDNFQSRRPNTSFCFLDIRSPGLGDTAMYLCATSRDTLAPSNPYEQYFGPGTRLTVT.

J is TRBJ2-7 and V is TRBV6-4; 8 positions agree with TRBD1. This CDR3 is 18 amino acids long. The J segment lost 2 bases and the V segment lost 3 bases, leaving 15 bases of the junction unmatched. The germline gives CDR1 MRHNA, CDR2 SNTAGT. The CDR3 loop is CASSEPQQDREPPYEQYF. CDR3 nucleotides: TGTGCCAGCAGTGAGCCCCAGCAGGACAGGGAACCTCCCTACGAGCAGTACTTC.

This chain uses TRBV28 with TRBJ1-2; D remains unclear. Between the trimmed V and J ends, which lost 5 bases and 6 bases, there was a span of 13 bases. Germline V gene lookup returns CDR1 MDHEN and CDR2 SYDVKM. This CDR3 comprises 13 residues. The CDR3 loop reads CASSPTEAHGYTF. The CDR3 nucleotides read TGTGCCAGCAGTCCGACGGAGGCTCATGGCTACACCTTC.

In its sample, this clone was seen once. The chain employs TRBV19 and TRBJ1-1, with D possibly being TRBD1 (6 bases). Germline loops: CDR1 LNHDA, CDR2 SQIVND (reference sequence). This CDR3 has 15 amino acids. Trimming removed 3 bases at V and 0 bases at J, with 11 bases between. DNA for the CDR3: TGTGCCAGTAGTATTAGGGGGAGCATGAACACTGAAGCTTTCTTT. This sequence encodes CASSIRGSMNTEAFF.

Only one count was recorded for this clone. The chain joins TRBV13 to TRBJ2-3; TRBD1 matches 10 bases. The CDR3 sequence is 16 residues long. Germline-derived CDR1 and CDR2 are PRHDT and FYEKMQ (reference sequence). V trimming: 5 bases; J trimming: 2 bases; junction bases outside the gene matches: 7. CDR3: CASSPMDRGSTDTQYF. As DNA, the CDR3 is TGTGCCAGCAGCCCGATGGACAGGGGGTCCACAGATACGCAGTATTTT.

CDR3 in amino acids: CASSLGGDGYEQYF. DNA of the CDR3: TGTGCCAGCAGTTTAGGGGGGGACGGTTACGAGCAGTACTTC. This chain joins TRBV27 and TRBJ2-7, with 7 bases that match TRBD2. CDR1 is MNHEY, CDR2 SMNVEV, per germline (reference sequence). This CDR3 is 14 amino acids long. J gave up 4 bases and V 2 bases, and 5 bases lay outside the gene matches.

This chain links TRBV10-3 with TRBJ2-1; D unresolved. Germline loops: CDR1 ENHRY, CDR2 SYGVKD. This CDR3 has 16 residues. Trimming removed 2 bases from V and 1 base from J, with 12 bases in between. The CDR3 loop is CAISEVPGWSYNEQFF. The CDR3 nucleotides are TGTGCCATCAGTGAGGTGCCAGGCTGGTCCTACAATGAGCAGTTCTTC.

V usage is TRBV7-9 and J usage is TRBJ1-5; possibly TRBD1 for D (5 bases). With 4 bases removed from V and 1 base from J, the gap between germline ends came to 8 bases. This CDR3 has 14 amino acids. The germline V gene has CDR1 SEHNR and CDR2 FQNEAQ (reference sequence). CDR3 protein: CASSSGRSNQPQHF. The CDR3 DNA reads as TGTGCCAGCAGCTCAGGGAGGAGCAATCAGCCCCAGCATTTT.

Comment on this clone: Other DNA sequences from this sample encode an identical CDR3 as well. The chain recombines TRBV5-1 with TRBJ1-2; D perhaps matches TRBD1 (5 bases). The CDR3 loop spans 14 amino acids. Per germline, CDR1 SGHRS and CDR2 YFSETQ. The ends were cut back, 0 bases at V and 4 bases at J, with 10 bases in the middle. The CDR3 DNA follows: TGCGCCAGCAGCTTGGATCGGGACTCCTATGGCTACACCTTC. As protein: CASSLDRDSYGYTF.

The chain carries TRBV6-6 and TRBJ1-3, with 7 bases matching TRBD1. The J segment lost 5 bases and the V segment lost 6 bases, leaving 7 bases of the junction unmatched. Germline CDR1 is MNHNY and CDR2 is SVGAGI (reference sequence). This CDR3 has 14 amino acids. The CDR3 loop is CASSPRTGRNTIYF. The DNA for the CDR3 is TGTGCCAGCAGCCCCCGGACAGGAAGAAACACCATATATTTT.

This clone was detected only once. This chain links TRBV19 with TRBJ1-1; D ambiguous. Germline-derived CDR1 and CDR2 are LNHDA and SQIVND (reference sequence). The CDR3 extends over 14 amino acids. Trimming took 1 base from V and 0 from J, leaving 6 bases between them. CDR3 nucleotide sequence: TGTGCCAGTAGTATAGGGAGCATGAACACTGAAGCTTTCTTT. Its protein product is CASSIGSMNTEAFF. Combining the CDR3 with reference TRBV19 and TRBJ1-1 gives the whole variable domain DGGITQSPKYLFRKEGQNVTLSCEQNLNHDAMYWYRQDPGQGLRLIYYSQIVNDFQKGDIAEGYSVSREKKESFPLTVTSAQKNPTAFYLCASSIGSMNTEAFFGQGTRLTVV.

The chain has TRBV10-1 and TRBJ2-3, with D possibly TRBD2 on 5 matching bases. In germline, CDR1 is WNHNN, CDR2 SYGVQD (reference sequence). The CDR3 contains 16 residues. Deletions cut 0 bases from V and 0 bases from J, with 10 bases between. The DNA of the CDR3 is TGCGCCAGCAGTGAGTCGTTCGGCGGGAGCACAGATACGCAGTATTTT. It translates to CASSESFGGSTDTQYF.

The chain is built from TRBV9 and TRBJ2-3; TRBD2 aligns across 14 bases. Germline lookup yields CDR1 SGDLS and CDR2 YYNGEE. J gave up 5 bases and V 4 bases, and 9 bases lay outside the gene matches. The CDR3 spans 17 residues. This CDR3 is CASSSLGLAGVRDTQYF. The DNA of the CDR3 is TGTGCCAGCAGCAGCCTGGGACTAGCGGGAGTTCGAGATACGCAGTATTTT.

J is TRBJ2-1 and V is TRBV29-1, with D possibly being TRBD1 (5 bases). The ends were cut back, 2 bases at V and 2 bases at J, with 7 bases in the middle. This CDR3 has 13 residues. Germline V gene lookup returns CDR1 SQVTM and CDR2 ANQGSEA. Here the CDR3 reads CSVERGTYNEQFF. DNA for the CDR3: TGCAGCGTTGAAAGGGGTACCTACAATGAGCAGTTCTTC.

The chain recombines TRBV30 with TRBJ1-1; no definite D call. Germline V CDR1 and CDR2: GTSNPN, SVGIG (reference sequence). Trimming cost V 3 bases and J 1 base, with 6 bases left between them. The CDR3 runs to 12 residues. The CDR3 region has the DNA TGTGCCTGGAGGCGAGGGAACACTGAAGCTTTCTTT. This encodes CAWRRGNTEAFF.

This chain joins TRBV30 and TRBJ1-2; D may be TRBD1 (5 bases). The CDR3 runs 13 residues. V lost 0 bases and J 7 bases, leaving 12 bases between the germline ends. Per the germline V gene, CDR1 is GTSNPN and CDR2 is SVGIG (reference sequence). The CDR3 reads CAWSVRGLVGYTF. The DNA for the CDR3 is TGTGCCTGGAGTGTACGGGGGTTAGTTGGCTACACCTTC.

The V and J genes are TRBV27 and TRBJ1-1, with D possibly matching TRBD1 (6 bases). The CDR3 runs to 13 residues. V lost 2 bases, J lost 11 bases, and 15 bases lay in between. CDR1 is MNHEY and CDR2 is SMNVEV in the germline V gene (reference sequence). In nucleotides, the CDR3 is TGTGCCAGCAGTTTACGGGGGGCAATGTGGGCTTTCTTT. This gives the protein CASSLRGAMWAFF.

The CDR3 reads CASSPGGGYEQYF. The CDR3 DNA reads TGTGCCAGCTCACCGGGCGGGGGCTACGAGCAGTACTTC. This chain joins TRBV18 and TRBJ2-7, with TRBD2 matching over 7 bases. CDR1 is KGHSH and CDR2 is LQKENI in the germline V gene. V lost 3 bases and J lost 3; bases outside the gene matches: 2. CDR3 length: 13 amino acids.

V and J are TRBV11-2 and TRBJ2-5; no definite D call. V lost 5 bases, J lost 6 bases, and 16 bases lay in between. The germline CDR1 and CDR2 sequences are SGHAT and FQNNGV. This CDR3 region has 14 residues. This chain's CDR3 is CASSLLAAPKTQYF. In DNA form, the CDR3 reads TGTGCCAGCAGCCTTCTGGCTGCCCCAAAGACCCAGTACTTC. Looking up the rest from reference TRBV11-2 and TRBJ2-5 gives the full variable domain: EAGVAQSPRYKIIEKRQSVAFWCNPISGHATLYWYQQILGQGPKLLIQFQNNGVVDDSQLPKDRFSAERLKGVDSTLKIQPAKLEDSAVYLCASSLLAAPKTQYFGPGTRLLVL.

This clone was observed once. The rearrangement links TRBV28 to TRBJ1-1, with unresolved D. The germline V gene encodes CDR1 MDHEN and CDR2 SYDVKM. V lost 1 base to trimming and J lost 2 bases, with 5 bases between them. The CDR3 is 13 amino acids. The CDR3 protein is CASSLLANTEAFF. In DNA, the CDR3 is TGTGCCAGCAGTTTATTGGCCAACACTGAAGCTTTCTTT.

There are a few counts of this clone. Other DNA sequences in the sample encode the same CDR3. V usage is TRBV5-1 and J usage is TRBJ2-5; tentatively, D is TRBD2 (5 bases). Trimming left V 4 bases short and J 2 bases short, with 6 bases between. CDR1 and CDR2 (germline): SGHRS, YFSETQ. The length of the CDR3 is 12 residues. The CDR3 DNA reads TGCGCCAGCAGCGGGAGACAAGAGACCCAGTACTTC. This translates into CASSGRQETQYF.

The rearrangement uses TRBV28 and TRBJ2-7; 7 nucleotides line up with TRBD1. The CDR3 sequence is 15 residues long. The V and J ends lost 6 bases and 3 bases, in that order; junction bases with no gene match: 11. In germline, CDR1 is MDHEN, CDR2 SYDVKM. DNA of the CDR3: TGTGCCAGCAGGTCCGCCGGGACAGATAACTACGAGCAGTACTTC. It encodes CASRSAGTDNYEQYF.

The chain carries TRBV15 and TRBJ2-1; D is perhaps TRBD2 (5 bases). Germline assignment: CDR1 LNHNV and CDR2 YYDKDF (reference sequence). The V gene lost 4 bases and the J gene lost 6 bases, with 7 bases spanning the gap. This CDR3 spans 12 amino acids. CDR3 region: CATSMAGNEQFF. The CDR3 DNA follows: TGTGCCACCAGCATGGCGGGCAATGAGCAGTTCTTC.

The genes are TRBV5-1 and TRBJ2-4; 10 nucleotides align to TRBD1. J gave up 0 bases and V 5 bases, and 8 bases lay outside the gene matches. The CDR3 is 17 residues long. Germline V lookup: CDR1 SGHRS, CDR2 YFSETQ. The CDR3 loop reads CASSDRGLGGAKNIQYF. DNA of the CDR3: TGCGCCAGCAGTGACAGGGGGCTAGGAGGAGCCAAAAACATTCAGTACTTC.

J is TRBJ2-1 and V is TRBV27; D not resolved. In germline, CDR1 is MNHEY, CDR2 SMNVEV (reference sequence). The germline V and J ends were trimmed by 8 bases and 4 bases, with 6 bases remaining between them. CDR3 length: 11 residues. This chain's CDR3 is CASFRYNEQFF. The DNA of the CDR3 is TGTGCCAGCTTCAGGTACAATGAGCAGTTCTTC.

The CDR3 bases are TGTGCCAGCCCAGGACCGGGAGGGGACACCGGGGAGCTGTTTTTT. It is translated as CASPGPGGDTGELFF. The chain joins TRBV5-4 to TRBJ2-2, with 8 bases fitting TRBD2. Germline V gene data show CDR1 as SGHNT and CDR2 as YYREEE (reference sequence). Germline trimming cut 7 bases from V and 3 bases from J; bases unmatched to any gene: 8. The CDR3 consists of 15 residues.

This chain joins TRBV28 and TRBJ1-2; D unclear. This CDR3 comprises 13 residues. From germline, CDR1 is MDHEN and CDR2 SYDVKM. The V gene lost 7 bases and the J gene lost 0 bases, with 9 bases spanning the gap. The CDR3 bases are TGTGCCAGCATGGCGACATCTAACTATGGCTACACCTTC. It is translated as CASMATSNYGYTF.